This T cell receptor beta chain was observed in a study of T cell responses to AZD1222 COVID-19 vaccine. Overall study: Whether given at about 4 or about 12 weeks, second doses were pooled.

The CDR3 has 14 amino acids. Per the germline V gene, CDR1 is SGHRS and CDR2 is YFSETQ. With 4 bases clipped from V and 5 bases from J, the junction kept 8 bases outside the gene matches. As concerns this clone: Its target is unknown.

The data were produced by immunoSEQ multiplex PCR, yet TCRdb's version contains in-frame clones alone and is incomplete. The sample lists 160,000 or so clones, approximately 90% seen once, with 4.4% in the top ten. Findings and limits, study-wide: Compared with day 0, the breadth and depth of the Spike-specific TCR repertoire rose significantly after two doses of AZD1222. Unmutated regions of variants are reportedly targeted by nearly half of spike-specific TCRs. The donor cohort was predominantly white British with a female majority, and clonal diversity may have been underestimated.

The clonotype was recovered from an adult in good health. V is TRBV5-1 and J is TRBJ2-7; 8 positions agree with TRBD2. The sequencing used peripheral blood, collected on day 0 of AZD1222 vaccination. This CDR3 is CASSPSGGLHEQYF. Written as DNA, the CDR3 is TGCGCCAGCAGCCCGTCGGGGGGGCTCCACGAGCAGTACTTC. Variable domain in full (rest from reference TRBV5-1 and TRBJ2-7): KAGVTQTPRYLIKTRGQQVTLSCSPISGHRSVSWYQQTPGQGLQFLFEYFSETQRNKGNFPGRFSGRQFSNSRSEMNVSTLELGDSALYLCASSPSGGLHEQYFGPGTRLTVT.